Below, 5 T cell receptor beta chains from the same sample are listed, as sequenced in a study of shared clonotypes between healthy human individuals. CD8 cells classed as naive were CD45RO-negative and positively selected for CCR7, excluding terminally differentiated effector memory CD45RA+ cells. TCRdb's copy holds only in-frame clones and misses some; the assay was immunoSEQ multiplex PCR. The repertoire holds more than 2 million clones, around 95% seen once, with approximately 1.7% in the top ten. Sequencing input: naive CD8+ T cells from PBMCs. These receptor sequences come from a man younger than 30 in good health. Some clones in this sample may be carry-over from other donors' samples.

This chain links TRBV11-3 with TRBJ2-3; 9 bases fit TRBD1. Germline CDR1 SGHNT, CDR2 YENEEA. J lost 4 bases, V lost 1 base, and 6 bases had no gene match. The CDR3 runs 16 residues. The CDR3 spells CASSLGGTGYSDTQYF. CDR3 nucleotide sequence: TGTGCCAGCAGCTTAGGGGGGACAGGGTACTCAGATACGCAGTATTTT. The full variable domain, with the rest looked up from reference TRBV11-3 and TRBJ2-3, is EAGVVQSPRYKIIEKKQPVAFWCNPISGHNTLYWYLQNLGQGPELLIRYENEEAVDDSQLPKDRFSAERLKGVDSTLKIQPAELGDSAVYLCASSLGGTGYSDTQYFGPGTRLTVL.

The V and J genes are TRBV19 and TRBJ1-2, with 10 bases aligning to TRBD1. The germline V gene has CDR1 LNHDA and CDR2 SQIVND (reference sequence). The CDR3 contains 15 residues. After removal of 3 bases from V and 6 bases from J, the junction contained 7 bases not matched to a gene. This chain's CDR3 is CASSIGGTGANGYTF. The CDR3 nucleotides read TGTGCCAGTAGTATTGGTGGGACAGGGGCGAATGGCTACACCTTC. The full variable domain, with the rest looked up from reference TRBV19 and TRBJ1-2, is DGGITQSPKYLFRKEGQNVTLSCEQNLNHDAMYWYRQDPGQGLRLIYYSQIVNDFQKGDIAEGYSVSREKKESFPLTVTSAQKNPTAFYLCASSIGGTGANGYTFGSGTRLTVV.

The chain links TRBV19 to TRBJ1-2; D uncertain. Germline assignment: CDR1 LNHDA and CDR2 SQIVND (reference sequence). CDR3 size: 14 residues. The V end was cut by 8 bases, the J end by 0 bases, with 13 bases between. The CDR3 DNA reads as TGTGCCAGTTTTGCCCCAGAAACTAACTATGGCTACACCTTC. Protein: CASFAPETNYGYTF.

The chain combines TRBV13 with TRBJ2-7; TRBD1 aligns across 7 bases. CDR3 size: 16 residues. Trimming cost V 4 bases and J 1 base; bases outside gene matches: 10. Per the germline V gene, CDR1 is PRHDT and CDR2 is FYEKMQ (reference sequence). The CDR3 loop is CASSSRTGLISYEQYF. CDR3 DNA sequence: TGTGCCAGCAGCTCAAGGACAGGCCTGATATCCTACGAGCAGTACTTC.

As to this clone: Additional DNA sequences in this sample encode the identical CDR3. This chain uses TRBV27 with TRBJ2-1; D remains ambiguous. Deletions cut 3 bases from V and 1 base from J, with 4 bases between. Germline V lookup: CDR1 MNHEY, CDR2 SMNVEV (reference sequence). The CDR3 spans 13 residues. The CDR3 reads CASSFRSYNEQFF. The CDR3 bases are TGTGCCAGCAGTTTTCGGTCCTACAATGAGCAGTTCTTC.